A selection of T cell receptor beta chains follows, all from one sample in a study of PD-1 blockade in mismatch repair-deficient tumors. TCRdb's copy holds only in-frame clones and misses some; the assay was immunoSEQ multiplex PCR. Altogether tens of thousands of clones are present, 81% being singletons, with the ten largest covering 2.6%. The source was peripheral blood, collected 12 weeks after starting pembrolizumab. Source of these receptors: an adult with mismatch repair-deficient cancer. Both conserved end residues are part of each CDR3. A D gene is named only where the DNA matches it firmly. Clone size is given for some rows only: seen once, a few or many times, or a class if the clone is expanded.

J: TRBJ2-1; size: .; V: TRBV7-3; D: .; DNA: TGTGCCAGCAGCGGGAGTCACTCCTCGGGTGAGCAGTTCTTC; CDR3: CASSGSHSSGEQFF
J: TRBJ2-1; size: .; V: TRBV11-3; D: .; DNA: TGTGCCAGCAGCTTAGGAGGGATTGATGGCTACAATGAGCAGTTCTTC; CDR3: CASSLGGIDGYNEQFF
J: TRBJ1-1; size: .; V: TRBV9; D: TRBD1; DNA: TGTGCCAGCAGCCCAACCAACTATATGACAGGGAAGAGTACTGAAGCTTTCTTT; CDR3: CASSPTNYMTGKSTEAFF
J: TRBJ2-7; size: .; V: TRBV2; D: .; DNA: TGTGCCAGCAGGAACAACGAGCAGTACTTC; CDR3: CASRNNEQYF
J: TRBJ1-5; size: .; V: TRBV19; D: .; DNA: TGTGCCAGTAGTATCGACAGAGGTAGCAATCAGCCCCAGCATTTT; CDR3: CASSIDRGSNQPQHF
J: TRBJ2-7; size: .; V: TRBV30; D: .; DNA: TGTGCCTGGAGAGGGCGGGCCACCTCCTACGAGCAGTACTTC; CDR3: CAWRGRATSYEQYF
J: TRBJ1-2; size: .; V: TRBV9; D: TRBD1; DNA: TGTGCCAGCAGCGTAGAGGGGGCTGGCTACACCTTC; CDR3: CASSVEGAGYTF
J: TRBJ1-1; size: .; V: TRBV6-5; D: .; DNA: TGTGCCAGCAGCCCAGCAGGAACAGGGCCACACCTGGCTTTCTTT; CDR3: CASSPAGTGPHLAFF
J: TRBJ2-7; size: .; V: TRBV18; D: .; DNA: TGTGCCAGCTCACCTGTTCCAGGTTTATACGAGCAGTACTTC; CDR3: CASSPVPGLYEQYF
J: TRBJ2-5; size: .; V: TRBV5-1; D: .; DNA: TGCGCCAGCAGCTTGGATGGCGTGAGGGAGACCCAGTACTTC; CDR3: CASSLDGVRETQYF
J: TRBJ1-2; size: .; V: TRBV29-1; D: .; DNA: TGCAGCGTTGGGCAGGGTGAATATGGCTACACCTTC; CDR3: CSVGQGEYGYTF
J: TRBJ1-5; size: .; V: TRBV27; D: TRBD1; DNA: TGTGCCAGCAGTTTTCCGGGACAGGGGGGATTACGACAGCCCCAGCATTTT; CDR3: CASSFPGQGGLRQPQHF
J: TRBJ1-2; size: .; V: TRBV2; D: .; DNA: TGTGCCAGCAGTGTAGGGGTAGGCTACACCTTC; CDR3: CASSVGVGYTF
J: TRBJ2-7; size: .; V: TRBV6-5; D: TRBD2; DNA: TGTGCCTTAGCGGCTAGCGGGGGACACGAGCAGTACTTC; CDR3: CALAASGGHEQYF
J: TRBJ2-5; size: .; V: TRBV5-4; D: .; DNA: TGTGCCAGCAGCTCCGGGACGATGCAAGAGACCCAGTACTTC; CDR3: CASSSGTMQETQYF
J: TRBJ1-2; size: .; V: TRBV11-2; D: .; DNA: TGTGCCAGCAGCTTAGATACGAGGGACCGAGGCTACACCTTC; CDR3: CASSLDTRDRGYTF
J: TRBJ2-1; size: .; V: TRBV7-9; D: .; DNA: TGTGCCAGCAGCTTAGCGGGAGAGGCCAAGAATGAGCAGTTCTTC; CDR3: CASSLAGEAKNEQFF
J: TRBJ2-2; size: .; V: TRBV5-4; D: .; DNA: TGTGCCAGCAGCTCTAGAAGGGGGGGGCAGAGCGGGGAGCTGTTTTTT; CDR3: CASSSRRGGQSGELFF
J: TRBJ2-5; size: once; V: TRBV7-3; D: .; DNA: TGTGCCAGCAGCTTCCTGGCCGGGGGCAGCCAAGAGACCCAGTACTTC; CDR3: CASSFLAGGSQETQYF
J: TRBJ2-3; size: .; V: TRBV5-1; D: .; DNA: TGCGCCAGCAGCTTGGCCATCCCCTCCGGGGGCATAGATACGCAGTATTTT; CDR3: CASSLAIPSGGIDTQYF
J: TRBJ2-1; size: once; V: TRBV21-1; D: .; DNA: TGTGCCAGCAGCAAAACCCCACCCAGCAAAGATTCAGGACTAGCCGCCTACAATGAGCAGTTCTTC; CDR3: CASSKTPPSKDSGLAAYNEQFF
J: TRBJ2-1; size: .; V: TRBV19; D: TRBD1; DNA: TGTGCCAGTAGTGGGTGGACAGGGAAGGCCTACAATGAGCAGTTCTTC; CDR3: CASSGWTGKAYNEQFF
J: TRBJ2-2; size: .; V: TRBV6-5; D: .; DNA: TGTGCCAGCAGTTACTCTCCAGACGCGAACACCGGGGAGCTGTTTTTT; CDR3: CASSYSPDANTGELFF
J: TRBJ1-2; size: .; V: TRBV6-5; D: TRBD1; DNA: TGTGCCAGCAGTCAAAACAGGGGGCCCTATGGCTACACCTTC; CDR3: CASSQNRGPYGYTF
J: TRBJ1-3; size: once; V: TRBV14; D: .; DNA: TGTGCCAGCAGCCAAGTTGAGAGTCCCCGTGGAAACACCATATATTTT; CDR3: CASSQVESPRGNTIYF
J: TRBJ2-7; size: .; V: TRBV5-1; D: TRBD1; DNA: TGCGCCAGCAGTTTCGGACAGGGGAATACTTACGAGCAGTACTTC; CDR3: CASSFGQGNTYEQYF
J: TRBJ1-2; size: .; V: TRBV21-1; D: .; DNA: TGTGCCAGCCCCGGGACGGCCGCATATGGCTACACCTTC; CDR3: CASPGTAAYGYTF
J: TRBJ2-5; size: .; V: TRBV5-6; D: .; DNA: TGTGCCAGCAGTTACGACCTTGAGTCGCTGGTGACCCAGTACTTC; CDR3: CASSYDLESLVTQYF
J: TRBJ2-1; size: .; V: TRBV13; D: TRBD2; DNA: TGTGCCAGCAGCTTGGATGGACTAGCGGGAACCGTCTACAATGAGCAGTTCTTC; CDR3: CASSLDGLAGTVYNEQFF
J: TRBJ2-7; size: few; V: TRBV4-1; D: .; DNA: TGCGCCAGCAGCCAAGATGGGCAGGGCAACGAGCAGTACTTC; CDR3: CASSQDGQGNEQYF
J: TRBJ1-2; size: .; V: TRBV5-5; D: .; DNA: TGTGCCAGCAGCTTGGAAGGGAGGGGGAGCCTCGTCAGTGGCTACACCTTC; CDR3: CASSLEGRGSLVSGYTF
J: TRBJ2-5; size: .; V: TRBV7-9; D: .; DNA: TGTGCCAGCAGCCGAGAGTGGGCTGATGAGACCCAGTACTTC; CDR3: CASSREWADETQYF
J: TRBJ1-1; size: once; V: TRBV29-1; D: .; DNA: TGCAGCGTTCATTTAGGGGGTACGGCTGAAGCTTTCTTT; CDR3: CSVHLGGTAEAFF
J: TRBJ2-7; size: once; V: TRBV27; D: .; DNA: TGTGCCAGCAGTCCCAGCATCGCGACGCATACCTACGAGCAGTACTTC; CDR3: CASSPSIATHTYEQYF
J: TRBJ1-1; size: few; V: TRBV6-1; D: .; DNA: TGTGCCAGCAGTGAGGGGACCAAGAAAGCTTTCTTT; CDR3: CASSEGTKKAFF
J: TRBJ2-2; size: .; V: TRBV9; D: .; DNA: TGTGCCAGCAGCGTAGTCAGCGGAGACACCGGGGAGCTGTTTTTT; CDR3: CASSVVSGDTGELFF
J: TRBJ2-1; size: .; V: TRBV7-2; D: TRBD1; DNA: TGTGCCAGCAGCTTAGGGTTGACAGGGGTTGAGCAGTTCTTC; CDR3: CASSLGLTGVEQFF
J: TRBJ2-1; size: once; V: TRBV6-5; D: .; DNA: TGTGCCAGCAGTTACGGGAACGATGGTGAGCAGTTCTTC; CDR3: CASSYGNDGEQFF
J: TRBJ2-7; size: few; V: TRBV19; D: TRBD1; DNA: TGTGCCAGTAGTGTTTCCGGGACAGGGTCCTACGAGCAGTACTTC; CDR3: CASSVSGTGSYEQYF
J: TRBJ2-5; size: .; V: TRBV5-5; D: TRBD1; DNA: TGTGCCAGCAGCGGACAGGGCAAAGGGTCCCAAGAGACCCAGTACTTC; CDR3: CASSGQGKGSQETQYF
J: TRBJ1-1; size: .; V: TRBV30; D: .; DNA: TGTGCCTGGGGACGGGACACTGAAGCTTTCTTT; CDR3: CAWGRDTEAFF
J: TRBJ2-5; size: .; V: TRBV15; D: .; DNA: TGTGCCACCAGCAGCGGGAGAAGTGGGACCCAGTACTTC; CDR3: CATSSGRSGTQYF
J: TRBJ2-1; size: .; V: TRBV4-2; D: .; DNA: TGTGCCAGCAGCCAAGATGACCGCCTGGCCTACAATGAGCAGTTCTTC; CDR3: CASSQDDRLAYNEQFF
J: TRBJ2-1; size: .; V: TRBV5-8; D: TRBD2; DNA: TGTGCCAGCAGCCTGGGACTAGCGGTCCCCTACAATGAGCAGTTCTTC; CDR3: CASSLGLAVPYNEQFF
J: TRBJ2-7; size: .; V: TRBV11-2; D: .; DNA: TGTGCCAGCAGCTTGACAGGCAAAAGCTCCTACGAGCAGTACTTC; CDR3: CASSLTGKSSYEQYF
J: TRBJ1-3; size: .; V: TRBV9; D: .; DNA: TGTGCCAGCAGCGCAGACAGTCTCCGAAACACCATATATTTT; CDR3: CASSADSLRNTIYF
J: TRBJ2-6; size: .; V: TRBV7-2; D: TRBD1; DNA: TGTGCCAGCAGCTTAGGGACAGGGGGCTCTGGGGCCAACGTCCTGACTTTC; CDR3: CASSLGTGGSGANVLTF
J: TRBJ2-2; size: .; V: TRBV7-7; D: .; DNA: TGTGCTAGCAGCTTAAATAGGGGAAACACCGGGGAGCTGTTTTTT; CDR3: CASSLNRGNTGELFF
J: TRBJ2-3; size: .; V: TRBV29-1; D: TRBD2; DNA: TGCAGCGTCGGGAGGGCGGCAGATACGCAGTATTTT; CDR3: CSVGRAADTQYF
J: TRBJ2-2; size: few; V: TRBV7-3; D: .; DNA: TGTGCCAGCAGCCCCGAGAACACCGGGGAGCTGTTTTTT; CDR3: CASSPENTGELFF
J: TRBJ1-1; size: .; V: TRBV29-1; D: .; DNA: TGCAGCGTCGCTACAGGGTTGAACACTGAAGCTTTCTTT; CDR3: CSVATGLNTEAFF
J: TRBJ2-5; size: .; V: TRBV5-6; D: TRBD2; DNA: TGTGCCAGCAGCTCTAGGCAGACTAGCGGGAGGGCCGCGTTAGAGACCCAGTACTTC; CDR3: CASSSRQTSGRAALETQYF